The clone carrying this T cell receptor (beta chain) was found once. Its antigen is not identified. The data stem from a study of radiotherapy plus CTLA-4 blockade in lung cancer. V lost 0 bases to trimming and J lost 2 bases, with 14 bases between them. The CDR3 totals 16 residues. In germline, CDR1 is WNHNN, CDR2 SYGVQD (reference sequence). General study findings and limits: Peripheral blood showed expansion of tumor-derived TCR clones after radiotherapy and ipilimumab.

Data came from immunoSEQ multiplex PCR; TCRdb stores just in-frame clones and leaves some out. Here the sample spans tens of thousands of clones, roughly 75% being singletons. This receptor was taken from a human donor with non-small cell lung cancer who had a complete response to radiotherapy plus ipilimumab. The rearrangement uses TRBV10-1 and TRBJ2-7; D remains unclear. This material consisted of peripheral blood, taken from a patient treated with radiotherapy plus ipilimumab. The CDR3: CASSESTLGLPYEQYF. As DNA, the CDR3 is TGCGCCAGCAGTGAGTCGACTCTGGGCCTTCCCTACGAGCAGTACTTC.